These 18 T cell receptor beta chains were all obtained from the same sample, sequenced in a study of cytomegalovirus exposure and HLA in healthy donors. 60 Vbeta and 13 Jbeta primers were used in PCR. Clones were sequenced by immunoSEQ multiplex PCR, and TCRdb holds only the in-frame ones, with some missing. The table includes around 150,000 clones, less than 90% detected once. The sequenced sample consisted of PBMCs. The receptors were gathered from a man aged 50-60 years in good health and CMV-seropositive.

This clone was picked up a small number of times. V is TRBV6-1 and J is TRBJ2-2, with D perhaps matching TRBD2 (5 bases). The CDR3 totals 14 residues. CDR1 is MNHNS and CDR2 is SASEGT in the germline V gene. Trimming removed 2 bases at V and 6 bases at J, with 10 bases between. For the CDR3, the DNA is TGTGCCAGCAGTGAATTAGTCGGGGCCGGGGAGCTGTTTTTT. Translation gives CASSELVGAGELFF.

This chain joins TRBV28 and TRBJ1-6; a weak D match, TRBD1 (6 bases). The CDR3 has 18 residues. CDR1 and CDR2 from the germline V gene are MDHEN and SYDVKM. V was shortened by 1 base and J by 1 base, with 14 bases between the two germline ends. The CDR3 DNA is TGTGCCAGCAGTTTATCGACAGGACTCGGTTCCTATAATTCACCCCTCCACTTT. Protein sequence: CASSLSTGLGSYNSPLHF.

This clone was seen just once. The chain combines TRBV6-1 with TRBJ2-3, with D possibly matching TRBD2 (5 bases). Trimming cost V 3 bases and J 0 bases, with 13 bases left between them. The CDR3 sequence is 16 residues long. Germline CDR1 and CDR2: MNHNS and SASEGT. Here the CDR3 DNA reads TGTGCCAGCAGTGACCAGCGGTATACTAGCACAGATACGCAGTATTTT. The encoded protein is CASSDQRYTSTDTQYF.

This chain uses TRBV2 with TRBJ2-7, with a tentative D call TRBD1 (6 bases). The length of the CDR3 is 11 residues. Germline V gene sequence: CDR1 SNHLY, CDR2 FYNNEI. With 8 bases removed from V and 4 bases from J, the gap between germline ends came to 9 bases. The CDR3 region is CASEDRYEQYF. For the CDR3, the DNA is TGTGCCAGCGAGGACAGATACGAGCAGTACTTC.

The chain has TRBV18 and TRBJ1-2, with D maybe TRBD1 (5 bases). The germline V and J ends were trimmed by 2 bases and 0 bases, with 10 bases remaining between them. Germline lookup yields CDR1 KGHSH and CDR2 LQKENI. This CDR3 is 15 amino acids long. The CDR3 reads CASSPVGGTNYGYTF. The CDR3 DNA reads TGTGCCAGCTCACCAGTGGGGGGAACTAACTATGGCTACACCTTC.

The chain links TRBV6-5 to TRBJ2-7; D possibly corresponds to TRBD1 (6 bases). Germline CDR1 MNHEY, CDR2 SVGAGI. The CDR3 is made up of 14 amino acids. V lost 6 bases, J lost 3 bases, and 15 bases lay in between. The DNA for the CDR3 is TGTGCCAGCAGCAGGGACACCAGAAACTACGAGCAGTACTTC. Protein sequence: CASSRDTRNYEQYF.

CDR3 bases: TGTGCCAGCAGTTTCCCCCAAGACAGGTTAAATGGCTACACCTTC. It specifies CASSFPQDRLNGYTF. The J gene is TRBJ1-2, the V gene TRBV28; D perhaps matches TRBD1 (6 bases). Trimming removed 3 bases at V and 6 bases at J, with 17 bases between. Germline V gives CDR1 MDHEN, CDR2 SYDVKM. This CDR3 spans 15 amino acids.

The chain carries TRBV4-1 and TRBJ2-5; 9 bases line up with TRBD2. The J call may not be correct, given that the DNA end is closer to TRBJ2-7. From germline, CDR1 is MGHRA and CDR2 YSYEKL. This CDR3 spans 14 amino acids. The CDR3 nucleotides are TGCGCCAGCAGCCGAGGACTAGCGAGAAACGAGCAGTACTTC. This encodes CASSRGLARNEQYF.

This chain joins TRBV11-2 and TRBJ2-3; D unclear. The germline V gene encodes CDR1 SGHAT and CDR2 FQNNGV. Trimming cost V 5 bases and J 4 bases, with 22 bases left between them. There are 17 residues in the CDR3. CDR3 DNA sequence: TGTGCCAGCAGCCCCAAGCTTAGCCCCACGACGGCAGATACGCAGTATTTT. Its protein is CASSPKLSPTTADTQYF.

V usage is TRBV10-3 and J usage is TRBJ2-7; no firm D call. Germline loops: CDR1 ENHRY, CDR2 SYGVKD. V lost 2 bases to trimming and J lost 7 bases, with 9 bases between them. This CDR3 contains 12 residues. The CDR3 sequence: CAISETAREQYF. CDR3 DNA sequence: TGTGCCATCAGTGAGACGGCGAGGGAGCAGTACTTC.

The V and J genes are TRBV27 and TRBJ1-1, with D tentatively TRBD1 (5 bases). The CDR3 is made up of 15 amino acids. The germline V gene has CDR1 MNHEY and CDR2 SMNVEV (reference sequence). Trimming stripped 5 bases from V and 4 bases from J, with 17 bases between. The CDR3 DNA reads as TGTGCCAGCAGTCAGGGACTCCTCGGCGGCACTGAAGCTTTCTTT. This encodes CASSQGLLGGTEAFF.

The V call is TRBV29-1, the J call TRBJ2-1; 7 bases map to TRBD1. The CDR3 spans 13 residues. CDR1 is SQVTM and CDR2 is ANQGSEA in the germline V gene. V lost 7 bases and J lost 0; bases outside the gene matches: 3. This CDR3 is CSARQGSYNEQFF. CDR3 coding DNA: TGCAGCGCCCGACAGGGCTCCTACAATGAGCAGTTCTTC.

This chain connects TRBV5-1 to TRBJ2-2, with 16 nucleotides matching TRBD2. Unmatched junction bases numbered 7, after V lost 4 bases and J lost 4 bases. CDR1 and CDR2 from the germline V gene are SGHRS and YFSETQ. This CDR3 has 18 amino acids. The CDR3: CASSKGTSGRAFTGELFF. The DNA for the CDR3 is TGCGCCAGCAGCAAGGGGACTAGCGGGAGGGCCTTCACCGGGGAGCTGTTTTTT. Drawing the rest from reference TRBV5-1 and TRBJ2-2, the complete variable domain is KAGVTQTPRYLIKTRGQQVTLSCSPISGHRSVSWYQQTPGQGLQFLFEYFSETQRNKGNFPGRFSGRQFSNSRSEMNVSTLELGDSALYLCASSKGTSGRAFTGELFFGEGSRLTVL.

The chain uses TRBV15 and TRBJ1-5; D gene uncertain. V lost 1 base, J lost 2 bases, and 18 bases lay in between. The CDR3 contains 18 residues. Germline CDR1 is LNHNV and CDR2 is YYDKDF (reference sequence). CDR3 region: CATSRVGGIVEGNQPQHF. The CDR3 coding sequence is TGTGCCACCAGCAGAGTTGGCGGGATAGTCGAGGGCAATCAGCCCCAGCATTTT.

This clone has just a few counts. The gene calls are TRBV5-1 and TRBJ2-1, with 9 bases matching TRBD2. This CDR3 has 15 residues. CDR1 is SGHRS and CDR2 is YFSETQ in the germline V gene. With 5 bases clipped from V and 4 bases from J, the junction kept 7 bases outside the gene matches. CDR3 bases: TGCGCCAGCAGTTTTAGCGGGGGCTCGTACAATGAGCAGTTCTTC. Translation: CASSFSGGSYNEQFF.

The chain recombines TRBV5-6 with TRBJ1-3; D remains ambiguous. CDR1 and CDR2 from the germline V gene are SGHDT and YYEEEE. This CDR3 region has 17 residues. Trimming took 0 bases from V and 0 from J, leaving 13 bases between them. CDR3 sequence: CASSLGYWRSSGNTIYF. In DNA, the CDR3 is TGTGCCAGCAGCTTGGGGTATTGGCGGAGCTCTGGAAACACCATATATTTT.

This clone turned up a few times. The chain is built from TRBV10-3 and TRBJ1-1, with D unresolved. The germline gives CDR1 ENHRY, CDR2 SYGVKD. V lost 6 bases and J lost 1, with 9 bases in between. The CDR3 totals 13 residues. CDR3 bases: TGTGCCATCAGAGAGGTCCGGAACACTGAAGCTTTCTTT. Translating it yields CAIREVRNTEAFF.

The genes are TRBV7-9 and TRBJ2-1; a possible D gene is TRBD2 (6 bases). Trimming left V 8 bases short and J 7 bases short, with 21 bases between. Germline values: CDR1 SEHNR, CDR2 FQNEAQ (reference sequence). The CDR3 extends over 15 amino acids. The CDR3 protein is CASAYGGSLLNEQFF. CDR3 coding DNA: TGTGCCAGCGCCTATGGGGGGAGTTTGCTTAATGAGCAGTTCTTC.